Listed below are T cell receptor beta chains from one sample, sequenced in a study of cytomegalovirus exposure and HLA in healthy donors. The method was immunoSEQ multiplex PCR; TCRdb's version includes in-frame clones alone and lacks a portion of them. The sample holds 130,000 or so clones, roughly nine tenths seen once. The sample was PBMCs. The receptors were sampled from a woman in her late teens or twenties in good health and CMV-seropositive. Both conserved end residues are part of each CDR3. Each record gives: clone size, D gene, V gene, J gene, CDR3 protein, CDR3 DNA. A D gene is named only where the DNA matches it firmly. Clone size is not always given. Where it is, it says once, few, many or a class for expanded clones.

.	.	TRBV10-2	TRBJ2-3	CASSELSSYPPGRDTQYF	TGCGCCAGCAGTGAGCTAAGCTCCTACCCACCCGGGAGAGATACGCAGTATTTT
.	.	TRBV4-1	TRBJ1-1	CASSALGQDEAFF	TGCGCCAGCAGCGCCTTGGGGCAGGATGAAGCTTTCTTT
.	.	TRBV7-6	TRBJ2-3	CASSPGLADTQYF	TGTGCCAGCAGCCCGGGGTTGGCAGATACGCAGTATTTT
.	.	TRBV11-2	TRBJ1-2	CASSPGSGANYGYTF	TGTGCCAGCAGCCCCGGGAGTGGGGCTAACTATGGCTACACCTTC
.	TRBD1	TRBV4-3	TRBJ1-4	CASSQDGTGDEKLFF	TGCGCCAGCAGCCAAGATGGGACAGGGGATGAAAAACTGTTTTTT
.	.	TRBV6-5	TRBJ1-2	CASSSSPGGGYGYTF	TGTGCCAGCAGCTCCTCCCCGGGGGGTGGCTATGGCTACACCTTC
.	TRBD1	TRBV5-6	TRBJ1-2	CASRRDRADYGYTF	TGTGCCAGCAGGAGAGACAGGGCGGACTATGGCTACACCTTC
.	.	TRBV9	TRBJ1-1	CASSAGVFGTEAFF	TGTGCCAGCAGCGCAGGGGTTTTTGGCACTGAAGCTTTCTTT
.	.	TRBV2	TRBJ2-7	CASREQGFSNYEQYF	TGTGCCAGCAGGGAACAGGGATTCTCAAACTACGAGCAGTACTTC
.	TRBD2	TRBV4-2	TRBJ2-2	CASSRSSGGAAGELFF	TGTGCCAGCAGCCGTTCTAGCGGGGGGGCCGCCGGGGAGCTGTTTTTT
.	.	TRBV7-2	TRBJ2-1	CASSGASEGNNEQFF	TGTGCCAGCAGCGGCGCTAGCGAGGGTAACAATGAGCAGTTCTTC
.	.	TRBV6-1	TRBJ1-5	CASSEGSWAGKNQPQHF	TGTGCCAGCAGTGAAGGCTCTTGGGCGGGGAAAAATCAGCCCCAGCATTTT
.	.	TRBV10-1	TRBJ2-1	CASSGQGSSYNEQFF	TGCGCCAGCAGTGGCCAGGGAAGCTCCTACAATGAGCAGTTCTTC
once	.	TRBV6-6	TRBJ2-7	CASTDRGKGFLKQYF	TGTGCCAGCACCGATCGGGGGAAGGGGTTCCTAAAGCAGTACTTC
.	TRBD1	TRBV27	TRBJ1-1	CASSWGQMNTEAFF	TGTGCCAGCAGTTGGGGACAGATGAACACTGAAGCTTTCTTT
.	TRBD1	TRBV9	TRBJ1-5	CASSVDGTAGQPQHF	TGTGCCAGCAGCGTAGACGGGACAGCGGGCCAGCCCCAGCATTTT
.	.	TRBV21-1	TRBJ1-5	CASSASSSTGGGNDQPQHF	TGTGCCAGCAGCGCGTCATCCAGTACAGGGGGCGGTAACGATCAGCCCCAGCATTTT
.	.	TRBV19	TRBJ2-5	CASASGGTQYF	TGTGCCAGCGCTAGTGGTGGGACCCAGTACTTC
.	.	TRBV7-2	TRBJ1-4	CASSLTATNEKLFF	TGTGCCAGCAGCTTGACAGCTACTAATGAAAAACTGTTTTTT
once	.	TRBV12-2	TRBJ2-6	CASREDTPGANVLTF	TGTGCAAGTCGAGAGGACACCCCTGGGGCCAACGTCCTGACTTTC
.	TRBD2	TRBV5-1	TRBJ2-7	CASTPGGTYEQYF	TGCGCCAGCACCCCGGGGGGTACCTACGAGCAGTACTTC
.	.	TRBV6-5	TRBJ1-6	CASKTGNSPLHF	TGTGCCAGCAAAACGGGTAATTCACCCCTCCACTTT
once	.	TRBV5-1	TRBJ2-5	CASSSNVQGSETQYF	TGCGCCAGCAGCTCCAATGTACAGGGATCGGAGACCCAGTACTTC
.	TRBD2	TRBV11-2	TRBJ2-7	CASSLASGGQIWEQYF	TGTGCCAGCAGCTTAGCTAGCGGGGGCCAGATATGGGAGCAGTACTTC
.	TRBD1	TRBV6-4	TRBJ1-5	CASTRNRQGAGQPQHF	TGTGCCAGCACCCGAAACCGACAGGGCGCGGGTCAGCCCCAGCATTTT
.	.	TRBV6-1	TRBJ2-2	CASSEGVALNTGELFF	TGTGCCAGCAGTGAGGGAGTAGCGCTCAACACCGGGGAGCTGTTTTTT
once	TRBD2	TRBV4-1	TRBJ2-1	CASSSSGMRNEQFF	TGCGCCAGCAGCTCTAGCGGTATGAGGAATGAGCAGTTCTTC
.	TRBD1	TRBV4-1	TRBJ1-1	CASSQTGGGTEAFF	TGCGCCAGCAGCCAAACAGGGGGAGGCACTGAAGCTTTCTTT
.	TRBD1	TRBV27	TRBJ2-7	CASKGQGALPYEQYF	TGTGCCAGCAAGGGACAGGGGGCGCTTCCCTACGAGCAGTACTTC
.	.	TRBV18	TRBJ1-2	CASSVGVLSYGYTF	TGTGCCAGCTCAGTCGGGGTCTTATCCTATGGCTACACCTTC
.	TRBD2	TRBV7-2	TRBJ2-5	CASSSPAGAGGPETQYF	TGTGCCAGCAGCTCACCGGCTGGAGCGGGGGGGCCAGAGACCCAGTACTTC
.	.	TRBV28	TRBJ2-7	CASSSSGQTYEQYF	.
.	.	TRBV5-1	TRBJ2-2	CASGQNTNTGELFF	TGCGCCAGCGGACAGAATACAAACACCGGGGAGCTGTTTTTT
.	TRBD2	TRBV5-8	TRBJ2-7	CATTGDFITSGGYEQYF	TGTGCCACCACCGGGGATTTTATCACTAGCGGGGGCTACGAGCAGTACTTC
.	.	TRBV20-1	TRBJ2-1	CSTQGRDEQFF	TGCAGTACCCAGGGTAGGGATGAGCAGTTCTTC
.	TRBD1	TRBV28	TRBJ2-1	CASSSKPVPQGADNEQFF	TGTGCCAGCAGTTCCAAACCCGTCCCGCAGGGGGCCGACAATGAGCAGTTCTTC
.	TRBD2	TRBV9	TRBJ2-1	CASSVGRGGPHEQFF	TGTGCCAGCAGCGTAGGGCGGGGGGGCCCCCATGAGCAGTTCTTC
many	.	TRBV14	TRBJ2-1	CASSQLGGLDEQFF	TGTGCCAGCAGCCAGCTGGGGGGGCTAGACGAGCAGTTCTTC
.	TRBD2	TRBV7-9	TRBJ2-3	CASSLGTSGGTDTQYF	TGTGCCAGCAGCTTAGGGACTAGCGGGGGCACAGATACGCAGTATTTT
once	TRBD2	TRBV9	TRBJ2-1	CASSAAGGGRPQFF	TGTGCCAGCAGCGCAGCTGGGGGGGGAAGGCCCCAGTTCTTC
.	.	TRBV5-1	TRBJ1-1	CASSYRQMNTEAFF	TGCGCCAGCAGCTATAGACAGATGAACACTGAAGCTTTCTTT
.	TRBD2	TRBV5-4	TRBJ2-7	CASSPGGLAGVKEQYF	TGTGCCAGCAGCCCCGGAGGACTAGCGGGGGTAAAAGAGCAGTACTTC
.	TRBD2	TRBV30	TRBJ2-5	CAWSYLGGGAQETQYF	TGTGCCTGGAGTTACCTTGGCGGGGGGGCACAGGAGACCCAGTACTTC
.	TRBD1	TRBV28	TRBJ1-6	CASSPRWTGGNNSPLHF	TGTGCCAGCAGCCCTCGTTGGACAGGGGGAAATAATTCACCCCTCCACTTT
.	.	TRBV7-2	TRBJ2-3	CASSTSRQANTDTQYF	TGTGCCAGCAGCACCTCCCGACAGGCGAACACAGATACGCAGTATTTT
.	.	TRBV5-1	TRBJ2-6	CASSISGAGANVLTF	TGCGCCAGCAGCATCTCGGGTGCTGGGGCCAACGTCCTGACTTTC
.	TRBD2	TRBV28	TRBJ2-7	CASSPKERGGREQYF	TGTGCCAGCAGTCCCAAGGAGCGGGGGGGCCGCGAGCAGTACTTC
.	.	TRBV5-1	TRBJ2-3	CASSLWVQVGSDTQYF	TGCGCCAGCAGCTTGTGGGTACAGGTCGGATCGGATACGCAGTATTTT
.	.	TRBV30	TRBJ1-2	CAWSRVRENYGYTF	TGTGCCTGGAGTAGGGTCAGGGAAAACTATGGCTACACCTTC
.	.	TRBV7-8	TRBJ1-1	CASSYPGQTLEAFF	TGTGCCAGCAGCTATCCCGGACAGACATTAGAAGCTTTCTTT
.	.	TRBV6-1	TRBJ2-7	CASSGRQVSYEQYF	TGTGCCAGCAGTGGTCGACAGGTCTCCTACGAGCAGTACTTC
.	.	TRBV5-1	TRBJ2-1	CASSLPGPTGEQFF	TGCGCCAGCAGCTTACCAGGACCCACAGGAGAGCAGTTCTTC
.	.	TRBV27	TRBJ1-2	CASSFRSANYGYTF	TGTGCCAGCAGTTTTAGGAGCGCTAACTATGGCTACACCTTC
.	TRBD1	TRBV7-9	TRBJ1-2	CASSSPGQGAGYTF	TGTGCCAGCAGCTCTCCGGGACAGGGAGCCGGCTACACCTTC
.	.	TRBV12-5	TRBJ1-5	CASGLATDSNQPQHF	TGTGCTAGTGGTTTGGCGACAGACTCCAATCAGCCCCAGCATTTT
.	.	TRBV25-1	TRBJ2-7	CASSVAGSSYEQYF	TGTGCCAGCAGTGTCGCGGGTTCTTCCTACGAGCAGTACTTC
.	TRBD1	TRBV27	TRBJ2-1	CASSPAPRQGRYNEQFF	TGTGCCAGCAGCCCCGCACCCCGACAGGGTCGGTACAATGAGCAGTTCTTC